These 27 T cell receptor beta chains were sequenced from one sample in a study of cytomegalovirus exposure and HLA in healthy donors. PCR employed 60 Vbeta and 13 Jbeta primers. TCRdb keeps only in-frame clones here, not all; method: immunoSEQ multiplex PCR. The sample shows fewer than 200,000 clones, approximately 80% of them seen only once. Sequencing input: PBMCs. These receptors came from a man aged 18 to 35 in good health and CMV-seropositive.

This clone showed up just a few times. The chain recombines TRBV19 with TRBJ1-2; 7 nucleotides align to TRBD1. The CDR3 has 15 residues. Germline V gene data show CDR1 as LNHDA and CDR2 as SQIVND (reference sequence). The junction had 9 bases not matched to a gene; V was cut back by 4 bases and J by 4 bases. The CDR3 region is CASSTNRGSVYGYTF. Written as DNA, the CDR3 is TGTGCCAGTAGTACCAACAGGGGATCGGTCTATGGCTACACCTTC.

This clone showed up just a few times. This sequence joins TRBV13 and TRBJ2-1, with 8 bases matching TRBD1. The length of the CDR3 is 15 residues. Germline CDR1 reads PRHDT; CDR2 reads FYEKMQ (reference sequence). V shed 2 bases, J shed 4 bases, and the junction held 4 bases outside the gene matches. The CDR3 coding sequence is TGTGCCAGCAGCTTATCAGGGGGCCGATACAATGAGCAGTTCTTC. Protein product: CASSLSGGRYNEQFF.

CDR3 region: CASQETGRNTEAFF. CDR3 nucleotide sequence: TGTGCCAGCCAGGAGACAGGGAGGAACACTGAAGCTTTCTTT. V and J are TRBV25-1 and TRBJ1-1; TRBD1 agrees at 7 bases. This CDR3 has 14 residues. Losses at the gene ends were 8 bases for V and 1 base for J; bases not matched to a gene: 7. From germline, CDR1 is MGHDK and CDR2 SYGVNS.

The V gene is TRBV15, the J gene TRBJ1-5; D is undetermined. CDR3 length: 14 residues. In germline, CDR1 is LNHNV, CDR2 YYDKDF (reference sequence). Trimming removed 0 bases from V and 6 bases from J, with 9 bases in between. CDR3 protein: CATSRERVGQPQHF. The CDR3 nucleotides are TGTGCCACCAGCAGAGAGCGGGTCGGTCAGCCCCAGCATTTT. Full variable domain (rest looked up from reference TRBV15 and TRBJ1-5): DAMVIQNPRYQVTQFGKPVTLSCSQTLNHNVMYWYQQKSSQAPKLLFHYYDKDFNNEADTPDNFQSRRPNTSFCFLDIRSPGLGDTAMYLCATSRERVGQPQHFGDGTRLSIL.

V gene TRBV5-8 combines with J gene TRBJ1-1; D possibly corresponds to TRBD1 (5 bases). The CDR3 runs 14 residues. V gave up 1 base and J gave up 1 base, with 8 bases separating them. Germline V gene data show CDR1 as SGHTS and CDR2 as YDEGEE. CDR3 amino acids: CASSLSGGNTEAFF. CDR3 in DNA: TGTGCCAGCAGCTTGTCCGGGGGGAACACTGAAGCTTTCTTT.

J is TRBJ1-6 and V is TRBV4-3; tentative D call: TRBD1 (5 bases). Germline CDR1 LGHNA, CDR2 YSLEER. The CDR3 covers 16 residues. V was shortened by 1 base and J by 5 bases, with 12 bases between the two germline ends. The CDR3 DNA follows: TGCGCCAGCAGCCAAGCTAGGGGCTTGGATAATTCACCCCTCCACTTT. Protein product: CASSQARGLDNSPLHF.

The CDR3 region is CASSPREPGDQPQHF. CDR3 nucleotide sequence: TGTGCCAGCTCACCACGGGAACCGGGGGATCAGCCCCAGCATTTT. This chain joins TRBV18 and TRBJ1-5, with D tentatively TRBD1 (5 bases). This CDR3 is built from 15 residues. V was pared by 1 base and J by 5 bases, with 12 bases between. From germline, CDR1 is KGHSH and CDR2 LQKENI.

This rearrangement joins TRBV10-3 to TRBJ2-3; TRBD1 is a possible D gene (5 bases). V lost 2 bases, J lost 0 bases, and 6 bases lay in between. The CDR3 runs to 14 residues. The germline V gene encodes CDR1 ENHRY and CDR2 SYGVKD. The CDR3, as DNA: TGTGCCATCAGTGAGAAGGGGAGCACAGATACGCAGTATTTT. Its translation: CAISEKGSTDTQYF.

The rearrangement uses TRBV7-2 and TRBJ2-7, with 10 positions matching TRBD1. V lost 5 bases to trimming and J lost 6 bases; unmatched junction nucleotides: 7. Per germline, CDR1 SGHTA and CDR2 FQGNSA. The CDR3 covers 14 residues. The CDR3 bases are TGTGCCAGCAGCGAAGACAGGGGGCCAGGCGAGCAGTACTTC. Its protein is CASSEDRGPGEQYF. Together with reference TRBV7-2 and TRBJ2-7, the CDR3 gives the full variable domain: GAGVSQSPSNKVTEKGKDVELRCDPISGHTALYWYRQSLGQGLEFLIYFQGNSAPDKSGLPSDRFSAERTGGSVSTLTIQRTQQEDSAVYLCASSEDRGPGEQYFGPGTRLTVT.

A note on this clone: The junction departs from germline at one end; a sequencing error may be responsible. This chain links TRBV7-9 with TRBJ1-2, with D possibly TRBD1 on 5 matching bases. The CDR3 consists of 14 residues. Germline assignment: CDR1 SEHNR and CDR2 FQNEAQ (reference sequence). The CDR3 nucleotides are TGTTCCAGCAGCCCCTCGGGGGGAGTCTATGGCTACACCTTC. It specifies CSSSPSGGVYGYTF.

This rearrangement joins TRBV6-5 to TRBJ1-2; 11 bases line up with TRBD1. The ends lost 10 bases at V and 7 bases at J; junction bases unmatched: 8. CDR3 length equals 13 residues. The germline V gene encodes CDR1 MNHEY and CDR2 SVGAGI. CDR3 nucleotides: TGTGCCACGGGACAGGGGGTAAGGCGTGGCTACACCTTC. Residues: CATGQGVRRGYTF.

This chain joins TRBV19 and TRBJ2-2; a weak D match, TRBD2 (6 bases). V was shortened by 3 bases and J by 6 bases, with 8 bases between the two germline ends. Germline loops: CDR1 LNHDA, CDR2 SQIVND (reference sequence). The CDR3 is 13 residues long. The CDR3 spells CASSIGGPGELFF. The CDR3 nucleotides are TGTGCCAGTAGTATCGGGGGACCCGGGGAGCTGTTTTTT. The full variable domain, its missing parts supplied by reference TRBV19 and TRBJ2-2, is DGGITQSPKYLFRKEGQNVTLSCEQNLNHDAMYWYRQDPGQGLRLIYYSQIVNDFQKGDIAEGYSVSREKKESFPLTVTSAQKNPTAFYLCASSIGGPGELFFGEGSRLTVL.

In this sample, this clone turned up a few times. This sequence joins TRBV4-3 and TRBJ2-2; a weak D match, TRBD1 (6 bases). CDR3 length: 14 residues. With 1 base removed from V and 9 bases from J, the gap between germline ends came to 12 bases. Germline V lookup: CDR1 LGHNA, CDR2 YSLEER. The CDR3 region has the DNA TGCGCCAGCAGCCAAGCGGACAGTAGCCGGGAGCTGTTTTTT. This translates into CASSQADSSRELFF.

The J gene is TRBJ1-3, the V gene TRBV6-5; D is unclear. V was clipped by 6 bases and J by 0 bases, with 9 bases between them. Germline V gene sequence: CDR1 MNHEY, CDR2 SVGAGI. CDR3 size: 14 residues. As DNA, the CDR3 is TGTGCCAGCAGCCCTGGCAGCTCTGGAAACACCATATATTTT. Translated, it gives CASSPGSSGNTIYF.

This chain joins TRBV7-9 and TRBJ2-3; 7 bases align to TRBD1. The CDR3 spans 16 residues. V shed 1 base, J shed 4 bases, and the junction held 8 bases outside the gene matches. Germline V CDR1 and CDR2: SEHNR, FQNEAQ (reference sequence). The CDR3 sequence: CASSLGQGDVSDTQYF. The CDR3 DNA follows: TGTGCCAGCAGCTTAGGACAGGGAGACGTATCAGATACGCAGTATTTT.

The chain is built from TRBV5-4 and TRBJ1-1; D uncertain. V shed 1 base and J shed 0 bases, with 7 bases lying between them. The CDR3 runs to 14 residues. CDR1 SGHNT and CDR2 YYREEE come from the germline V gene (reference sequence). The CDR3 is CASSLLEMNTEAFF. Written as DNA, the CDR3 is TGTGCCAGCAGCTTGCTAGAGATGAACACTGAAGCTTTCTTT. Using reference TRBV5-4 and TRBJ1-1 for the parts outside the CDR3, the full variable domain is ETGVTQSPTHLIKTRGQQVTLRCSSQSGHNTVSWYQQALGQGPQFIFQYYREEENGRGNFPPRFSGLQFPNYSSELNVNALELDDSALYLCASSLLEMNTEAFFGQGTRLTVV.

The chain carries TRBV9 and TRBJ2-1, with D unclear. The germline V gene encodes CDR1 SGDLS and CDR2 YYNGEE. The ends were cut back, 2 bases at V and 2 bases at J, with 11 bases in the middle. This CDR3 comprises 15 residues. The CDR3 region has the DNA TGTGCCAGCAGCGTGGGTAGCCTCACCTACAATGAGCAGTTCTTC. It yields the protein CASSVGSLTYNEQFF.

The chain recombines TRBV4-1 with TRBJ2-2; D is ambiguous. The CDR3 totals 12 residues. With 6 bases removed from V and 5 bases from J, the gap between germline ends came to 7 bases. Germline lookup yields CDR1 MGHRA and CDR2 YSYEKL. The CDR3 region is CASRELTGELFF. In DNA, the CDR3 is TGCGCCAGCAGAGAGCTAACCGGGGAGCTGTTTTTT.

This chain uses TRBV4-3 with TRBJ2-3, with D possibly TRBD1 on 6 matching bases. In germline, CDR1 is LGHNA, CDR2 YSLEER. Trimming stripped 5 bases from V and 3 bases from J, with 21 bases between. This CDR3 spans 17 amino acids. CDR3 sequence reads: CASSRRLSGVQTDTQYF. DNA for the CDR3: TGCGCCAGCAGCAGGCGATTATCAGGGGTGCAGACAGATACGCAGTATTTT.

This clone was detected only a few times. The gene calls are TRBV5-4 and TRBJ2-1; 9 bases map to TRBD2. The V gene end was trimmed by 5 bases and the J gene end by 5 bases; junction bases not matched to a gene: 14. In germline, CDR1 is SGHNT, CDR2 YYREEE (reference sequence). The CDR3 contains 17 residues. CDR3 residues: CASRLNVEREVDNEQFF. The CDR3 DNA reads TGTGCCAGCAGGCTTAACGTCGAGCGGGAGGTAGACAATGAGCAGTTCTTC.

J is TRBJ2-5 and V is TRBV5-5; the D gene is possibly TRBD2 (5 bases). The CDR3 runs 13 residues. V shed 1 base and J shed 4 bases, with 8 bases lying between them. The germline V gene has CDR1 SGHKS and CDR2 YYEKEE (reference sequence). CDR3 loop: CASSLRERETQYF. CDR3 nucleotides: TGTGCCAGCAGCTTGAGGGAGCGAGAGACCCAGTACTTC.

This rearrangement joins TRBV9 to TRBJ2-1; D is ambiguous. Germline V gene sequence: CDR1 SGDLS, CDR2 YYNGEE. V lost 0 bases to trimming and J lost 2 bases, with 9 bases between them. The CDR3 has 15 amino acids. CDR3 sequence (DNA): TGTGCCAGCAGCGTAGGGCCCTCCACCTACAATGAGCAGTTCTTC. This encodes CASSVGPSTYNEQFF.

The chain uses TRBV6-5 and TRBJ2-7, with 9 bases lining up with TRBD2. Germline CDR1 reads MNHEY; CDR2 reads SVGAGI. Trimming at V came to 6 bases and at J to 5 bases, leaving 11 bases not matched to a gene. The length of the CDR3 is 15 residues. For the CDR3, the DNA is TGTGCCAGCAGCCCTGTTAGCGGGAGCTACCACGAGCAGTACTTC. Translation gives CASSPVSGSYHEQYF.

The gene calls are TRBV4-1 and TRBJ2-5; D might be TRBD1 (6 bases). Germline CDR1 reads MGHRA; CDR2 reads YSYEKL. This CDR3 is 14 amino acids long. With 1 base removed from V and 0 bases from J, the gap between germline ends came to 6 bases. Here the CDR3 reads CASSQGDNQETQYF. CDR3 nucleotides: TGCGCCAGCAGCCAAGGGGACAACCAAGAGACCCAGTACTTC.

Here the CDR3 DNA reads TGTGCCAGTAGTACCTGGGGGCTAGCGGGAGGGCCCTCCTACGAGCAGTACTTC. This gives the protein CASSTWGLAGGPSYEQYF. The rearrangement links TRBV19 to TRBJ2-7; 12 bases line up with TRBD2. V shed 4 bases and J 0 bases; nucleotides not matched to a gene: 10. The CDR3 length is 18 residues. Germline V gives CDR1 LNHDA, CDR2 SQIVND (reference sequence).

The V and J genes are TRBV27 and TRBJ2-1, with 12 bases fitting TRBD1. CDR1 and CDR2 (germline): MNHEY, SMNVEV (reference sequence). This CDR3 has 19 residues. The ends lost 10 bases at V and 6 bases at J; junction bases unmatched: 22. CDR3 nucleotide sequence: TGTGCCACCATGGGCGTACACCGGGACAGGGGGCCTCGGAGCAATGAGCAGTTCTTC. Translation gives CATMGVHRDRGPRSNEQFF.

V gene TRBV10-3 combines with J gene TRBJ2-3; 7 nucleotides align to TRBD2. The CDR3 sequence is 15 residues long. The junction had 4 bases not matched to a gene; V was cut back by 2 bases and J by 2 bases. Germline CDR1 reads ENHRY; CDR2 reads SYGVKD. DNA for the CDR3: TGTGCCATCAGTGAGGGGACTATGAACACAGATACGCAGTATTTT. Translating gives CAISEGTMNTDTQYF.